This entry describes one T cell receptor beta chain. Its target is not known. The CDR3 contains 17 residues. V was pared by 3 bases and J by 3 bases, with 11 bases of the junction left unmatched. Germline CDR1 MNHEY, CDR2 SMNVEV (reference sequence). The method was immunoSEQ multiplex PCR; TCRdb's version includes in-frame clones alone and lacks a portion of them. Of around 2,000,000 clones in the sample, approximately 95% were seen once. These data belong to a study of shared clonotypes between healthy human individuals. General study points: Several donors held about 5% of naive CD4 clonotypes in common. The sampled material consisted only of blood, and tissue repertoires are likely to differ.

The clonotype comes from a man between 18 and 29 years old in good health. V and J are TRBV27 and TRBJ2-7; 10 positions match TRBD1. The sequencing sample was made of naive CD4+ T cells sorted from blood. Subset described: CD45RA+ positively selected. DNA for the CDR3: TGTGCCAGCAGTTTGTCGCATCCGGGACAGGGGTTCTACGAGCAGTACTTC. This gives the protein CASSLSHPGQGFYEQYF.